This is a list of T cell receptor beta chains from one sample in a study of graft-versus-host responses after intestinal transplantation. The method was immunoSEQ multiplex PCR; TCRdb's version includes in-frame clones alone and lacks a portion of them. The table includes 90,000 to 120,000 clones, roughly 86% detected once. For these receptors, no antigen is known. The material sequenced was unstimulated CD4+ T cells sorted from spleen or lymph node cells, taken before transplant. The source of these receptors is a human donor who was the organ donor for an intestinal transplant. The CDR3 runs from the conserved cysteine through the conserved F or W. A D gene is named only where the DNA matches it firmly. Where a row states a size, it is once, few, many or the class of an expanded clone; other rows omit it.

size: few; J: TRBJ1-2; V: TRBV5-1; D: TRBD1; DNA: TGCGCCAGCAGCTTGGGCGCACAGGGGGATGGCTACACCTTC; CDR3: CASSLGAQGDGYTF
size: few; J: TRBJ2-7; V: TRBV9; D: NA; DNA: TGTGCCAGCAGCCCCGGGGACCGGCTTGCGGACGAGCAGTACTTC; CDR3: CASSPGDRLADEQYF
size: NA; J: TRBJ2-3; V: TRBV5-4; D: NA; DNA: TGTGCCAGCAGCTTGGGGGGGAGCACAGATACGCAGTATTTT; CDR3: CASSLGGSTDTQYF
size: NA; J: TRBJ2-2; V: TRBV7-3; D: NA; DNA: TGTGCCAGCAGTCGATCAGCGAACACCGGGGAGCTGTTTTTT; CDR3: CASSRSANTGELFF
size: NA; J: TRBJ2-5; V: TRBV5-4; D: TRBD2; DNA: TGTGCCAGCAGCACAGGACTAGGTAGAGAGACCCAGTACTTC; CDR3: CASSTGLGRETQYF
size: NA; J: TRBJ1-5; V: TRBV2; D: NA; DNA: TGTGCCAGCAGTGAAAGGAAGATTCAGCCCCAGCATTTT; CDR3: CASSERKIQPQHF
size: NA; J: TRBJ2-3; V: TRBV5-1; D: TRBD2; DNA: TGCGCCAGCAGCTTGGGGACTAGCGGGGGTGCAGATACGCAGTATTTT; CDR3: CASSLGTSGGADTQYF
size: NA; J: TRBJ1-4; V: TRBV7-2; D: TRBD1; DNA: TGTGCCAGCGGCCTCGGGACAGGTGGCGGTGAAAAACTGTTTTTT; CDR3: CASGLGTGGGEKLFF
size: NA; J: TRBJ2-7; V: TRBV4-1; D: NA; DNA: TGCGCCAGCAGCCAAGACAGCGAGCAGTACTTC; CDR3: CASSQDSEQYF
size: NA; J: TRBJ2-4; V: TRBV5-6; D: TRBD2; DNA: TGTGCCAGCAGCGCCAGACTAGCGGGAGTGGAAAACATTCAGTACTTC; CDR3: CASSARLAGVENIQYF
size: NA; J: TRBJ1-5; V: TRBV5-6; D: NA; DNA: TGTGCCAGCAGCTTGGGCCAGGGGAGCAATCAGCCCCAGCATTTT; CDR3: CASSLGQGSNQPQHF
size: NA; J: TRBJ2-1; V: TRBV6-1; D: NA; DNA: TGTGCCAGCAGTCCGGGCAGGGCAGCATACAATGAGCAGTTCTTC; CDR3: CASSPGRAAYNEQFF
size: NA; J: TRBJ1-6; V: TRBV6-5; D: TRBD1; DNA: TGTGCCAGTACTGCAGGGGGATCGTGGTCACCCCTCCACTTT; CDR3: CASTAGGSWSPLHF
size: NA; J: TRBJ1-2; V: TRBV19; D: TRBD1; DNA: TGTGCCAGTTCCGGGACAGGGGTCTCCAATAACTATGGCTACACCTTC; CDR3: CASSGTGVSNNYGYTF
size: NA; J: TRBJ2-5; V: TRBV5-1; D: TRBD1; DNA: TGCGCCAGCAGCTTGGCCATCGGCCAGGGGGCCCAAGAGACCCAGTACTTC; CDR3: CASSLAIGQGAQETQYF
size: NA; J: TRBJ1-6; V: TRBV18; D: TRBD1; DNA: TGTGCCAGCTCACGACGTCGGGACAGGACCCTGTCGCCCCTCCACTTT; CDR3: CASSRRRDRTLSPLHF
size: NA; J: TRBJ1-2; V: TRBV19; D: NA; DNA: TGTGCCAGCCACCGGGGTTGGAACTATGGCTACACCTTC; CDR3: CASHRGWNYGYTF
size: NA; J: TRBJ2-1; V: TRBV7-3; D: TRBD2; DNA: TGTGCCAGCAGCTTGACTAGCGGGGGTAGTGAGCAGTTCTTC; CDR3: CASSLTSGGSEQFF
size: NA; J: TRBJ2-1; V: TRBV7-3; D: TRBD2; DNA: TGTGCCAGCAGCTTAGGGCCTCTAGCGGGGGCTTTGTTCTTC; CDR3: CASSLGPLAGALFF
size: NA; J: TRBJ2-7; V: TRBV11-2; D: NA; DNA: TGTGCCAGCAGCCAGAGCCACGAGCAGTACTTC; CDR3: CASSQSHEQYF
size: NA; J: TRBJ2-1; V: TRBV9; D: NA; DNA: TGTGCCAGCAGCGTAGACGGGAACGCCTACAATGAGCAGTTCTTC; CDR3: CASSVDGNAYNEQFF
size: NA; J: TRBJ1-1; V: TRBV6-1; D: NA; DNA: TGTGCCAGCAGTGAAGCCGGCAGCATGAACACTGAAGCTTTCTTT; CDR3: CASSEAGSMNTEAFF
size: once; J: TRBJ1-2; V: TRBV6-4; D: NA; DNA: TGTGCCAGCAGTCTTAACGGGACGGCGCGGCTAGGGAGTGGCTACACCTTC; CDR3: CASSLNGTARLGSGYTF
size: NA; J: TRBJ1-5; V: TRBV19; D: NA; DNA: TGTGCCAGTAGTATATCAGGGAAAGGGGGCAATCAGCCCCAGCATTTT; CDR3: CASSISGKGGNQPQHF
size: NA; J: TRBJ2-7; V: TRBV27; D: TRBD2; DNA: TGTGCCAGCAGTTTATCCGGGACTAGCGACTACGAGCAGTACTTC; CDR3: CASSLSGTSDYEQYF
size: NA; J: TRBJ1-2; V: TRBV27; D: NA; DNA: TGTGCCAGCAGTGTGGGACTGCTACCCTATGGCTACACCTTC; CDR3: CASSVGLLPYGYTF
size: NA; J: TRBJ1-2; V: TRBV11-2; D: NA; DNA: TGTGCCAGCAGCTTGAGTCAGCCCCTCAGTTTC; CDR3: CASSLSQPLSF
size: few; J: TRBJ1-1; V: TRBV2; D: TRBD1; DNA: TGTGCCAGCAGTGTACAGGGGGTTAACACTGAAGCTTTCTTT; CDR3: CASSVQGVNTEAFF
size: once; J: TRBJ1-1; V: TRBV29-1; D: NA; DNA: TGCAGCGTTGAAATCCAGGGCGGCACTGAAGCTTTCTTT; CDR3: CSVEIQGGTEAFF
size: NA; J: TRBJ2-3; V: TRBV18; D: NA; DNA: TGTGCCAGCTCACCGGGCACAGATACGCAGTATTTT; CDR3: CASSPGTDTQYF
size: NA; J: TRBJ1-1; V: TRBV18; D: NA; DNA: TGTGCCAGCTCACCTATCGGACAGTTATTTAGACAGAACACTGAAGCTTTCTTT; CDR3: CASSPIGQLFRQNTEAFF
size: NA; J: TRBJ2-6; V: TRBV7-9; D: NA; DNA: TGTGCCAGCAGCTCCCTTGGGCAGGGACTCTCTGGGGCCAACGTCCTGACTTTC; CDR3: CASSSLGQGLSGANVLTF
size: NA; J: TRBJ2-2; V: TRBV10-3; D: NA; DNA: TGTGCCATCAGTGAACTGGCGAACACCGGGGAGCTGTTTTTT; CDR3: CAISELANTGELFF
size: NA; J: TRBJ1-5; V: TRBV7-2; D: NA; DNA: TGTGCCAGCAGCCCGGGGACGCTAGGGAAGCAGCCCCAGCATTTT; CDR3: CASSPGTLGKQPQHF
size: NA; J: TRBJ1-6; V: TRBV6-4; D: NA; DNA: TGTGCCAGCAGTGACTTCGAGTCTTCACCCCTCCACTTT; CDR3: CASSDFESSPLHF
size: NA; J: TRBJ2-7; V: TRBV10-3; D: TRBD1; DNA: TGTGCCATCAGCCCCGGGACAGGGACCTACGAGCAGTACTTC; CDR3: CAISPGTGTYEQYF
size: NA; J: TRBJ1-4; V: TRBV4-2; D: NA; DNA: TGTGCCAGCAGCTGGGGGTCAACTAATGAAAAACTGTTTTTT; CDR3: CASSWGSTNEKLFF
size: NA; J: TRBJ1-4; V: TRBV5-1; D: NA; DNA: TGCGCCAGCAGCTTGGCCGGTAGGGGCTCAACTAATGAAAAACTGTTTTTT; CDR3: CASSLAGRGSTNEKLFF
size: NA; J: TRBJ1-5; V: TRBV19; D: NA; DNA: TGTGCCAGTAGTATTCGAGGGGGTAGCAATCAGCCCCAGCATTTT; CDR3: CASSIRGGSNQPQHF
size: NA; J: TRBJ1-3; V: TRBV9; D: NA; DNA: TGTGCCAGCAGCGTAACTGGATTTGGAAACACCATATATTTT; CDR3: CASSVTGFGNTIYF
size: NA; J: TRBJ2-5; V: TRBV7-3; D: NA; DNA: TGTGCCAGCAGCTTAACGGCCCTGGCGGGGGAGACCCAGTACTTC; CDR3: CASSLTALAGETQYF
size: NA; J: TRBJ2-1; V: TRBV11-3; D: NA; DNA: TGTGCCAGCAGCTCCCGGGAAGACAATGAGCAGTTCTTC; CDR3: CASSSREDNEQFF
size: NA; J: TRBJ1-2; V: TRBV4-1; D: TRBD1; DNA: TGCGCCAGCAGCAAGGCCCGGAACCGGGACAGAATAGTAGGAGGCTACACCTTC; CDR3: CASSKARNRDRIVGGYTF
size: NA; J: TRBJ1-1; V: TRBV2; D: TRBD1; DNA: TGTGCCAGCACCATAGGACAGGGGGCAACTGAAGCTTTCTTT; CDR3: CASTIGQGATEAFF
size: medium-sized; J: TRBJ1-3; V: TRBV2; D: NA; DNA: TGTGCCAGCAGTCGTGAGGGGTCCTCTGGAAACACCATATATTTT; CDR3: CASSREGSSGNTIYF
size: NA; J: TRBJ1-1; V: TRBV5-1; D: TRBD1; DNA: TGCGCCAGCAGCGACGGACAGGTGAACACTGAAGCTTTCTTT; CDR3: CASSDGQVNTEAFF
size: NA; J: TRBJ2-7; V: TRBV19; D: TRBD1; DNA: TGTGCCAGTAGCGGACAGGCCCCCTCCTACGAGCAGTACTTC; CDR3: CASSGQAPSYEQYF